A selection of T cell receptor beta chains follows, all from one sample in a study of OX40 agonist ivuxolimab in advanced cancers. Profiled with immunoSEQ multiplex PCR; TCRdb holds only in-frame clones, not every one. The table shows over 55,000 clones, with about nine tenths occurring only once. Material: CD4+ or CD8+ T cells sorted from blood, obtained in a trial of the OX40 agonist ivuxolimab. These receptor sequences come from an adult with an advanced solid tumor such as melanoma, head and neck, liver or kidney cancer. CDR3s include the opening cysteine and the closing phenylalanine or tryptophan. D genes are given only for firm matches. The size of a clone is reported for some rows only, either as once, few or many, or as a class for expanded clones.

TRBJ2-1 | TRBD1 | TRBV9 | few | CASSVSGTGGYNEQFF | TGTGCCAGCAGCGTTTCCGGGACAGGGGGCTACAATGAGCAGTTCTTC
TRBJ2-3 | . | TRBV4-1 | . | CASSQAASATDTQYF | TGCGCCAGCAGCCAAGCGGCTAGCGCCACAGATACGCAGTATTTT
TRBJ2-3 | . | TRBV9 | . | CASSAGTGWLAGTSDTQYF | TGTGCCAGCAGCGCGGGGACAGGGTGGCTAGCGGGAACTTCAGATACGCAGTATTTT
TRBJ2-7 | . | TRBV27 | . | CASSLSLTSPGEQYF | TGTGCCAGCAGTTTATCTCTAACCTCTCCCGGCGAGCAGTACTTC
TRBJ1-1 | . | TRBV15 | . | CATSRDTLNTEAFF | TGTGCCACCAGCAGAGATACACTGAACACTGAAGCTTTCTTT
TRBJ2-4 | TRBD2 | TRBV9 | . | CASSVDAGGAKNIQYF | TGTGCCAGCAGCGTAGACGCGGGAGGCGCCAAAAACATTCAGTACTTC
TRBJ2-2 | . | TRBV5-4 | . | CASRGWGENTGELFF | TGTGCCAGCAGGGGTTGGGGCGAGAACACCGGGGAGCTGTTTTTT
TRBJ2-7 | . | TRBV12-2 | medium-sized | CASRPTGGSYEQYF | TGTGCAAGTCGTCCCACAGGGGGGAGCTACGAGCAGTACTTC
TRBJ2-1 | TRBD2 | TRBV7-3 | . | CASSLTLAGVNEQFF | TGTGCCAGCAGCTTAACGCTAGCGGGAGTGAATGAGCAGTTCTTC
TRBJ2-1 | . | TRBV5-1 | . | CASSLEVMGIDEQFF | TGCGCCAGCAGCTTGGAAGTTATGGGTATAGATGAGCAGTTCTTC
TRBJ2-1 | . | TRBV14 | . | CASSDLGTSYNEQFF | TGTGCCAGCAGCGACTTGGGCACATCGTACAATGAGCAGTTCTTC
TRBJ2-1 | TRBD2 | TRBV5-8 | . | CASRTGLAVYNEQFF | TGTGCCAGCAGAACGGGACTAGCGGTCTACAATGAGCAGTTCTTC
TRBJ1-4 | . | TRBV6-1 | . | CASSDRQGMEKLFF | TGTGCCAGCAGTGACCGCCAGGGGATGGAAAAACTGTTTTTT
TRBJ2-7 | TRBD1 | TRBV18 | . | CASSPGQVIEQYF | TGTGCCAGCTCACCGGGACAGGTCATCGAGCAGTACTTC
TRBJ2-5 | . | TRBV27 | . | CASSQKAGYQETQYF | TGTGCCAGCAGTCAAAAAGCGGGTTACCAAGAGACCCAGTACTTC
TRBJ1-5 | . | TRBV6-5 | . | CASSYGQGISNQPQHF | TGTGCCAGCAGTTACGGGCAGGGGATTAGCAATCAGCCCCAGCATTTT
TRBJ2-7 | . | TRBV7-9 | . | CASSLRDGDYEQYF | TGTGCCAGCAGCTTAAGGGACGGCGACTACGAGCAGTACTTC
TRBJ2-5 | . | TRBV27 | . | CASSLGVDETQYF | TGTGCCAGCAGTTTGGGGGTAGATGAGACCCAGTACTTC
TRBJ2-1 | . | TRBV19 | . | CASSLAVSSYNEQFF | TGTGCCAGTAGCTTAGCGGTAAGCTCCTACAATGAGCAGTTCTTC
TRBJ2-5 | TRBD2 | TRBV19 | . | CASSPGGGETQYF | TGTGCCAGTAGCCCGGGAGGGGGGGAGACCCAGTACTTC
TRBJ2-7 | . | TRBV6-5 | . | CASSYPGAEQYF | TGTGCCAGCAGTTACCCCGGGGCAGAGCAGTACTTC
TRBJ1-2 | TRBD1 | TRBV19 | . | CASSIDWTGDNYGYTF | TGTGCCAGTAGTATAGATTGGACAGGGGATAACTATGGCTACACCTTC
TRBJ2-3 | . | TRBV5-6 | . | CASSSITGLSTDTQYF | TGTGCCAGCAGCTCAATTACAGGGTTAAGCACAGATACGCAGTATTTT
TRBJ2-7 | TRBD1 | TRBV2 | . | CASSETGAFDYEQYF | TGTGCCAGCAGCGAGACAGGGGCGTTTGACTACGAGCAGTACTTC
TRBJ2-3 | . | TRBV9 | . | CASSGDGVRRYF | TGTGCCAGCAGCGGGGACGGGGTAAGGAGGTATTTT
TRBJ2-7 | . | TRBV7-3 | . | CASSDFDGYEQYF | TGTGCCAGCAGCGATTTCGACGGGTACGAGCAGTACTTC
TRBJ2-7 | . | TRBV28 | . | CASSPRVPYEQYF | TGTGCCAGCAGCCCACGTGTACCCTACGAGCAGTACTTC